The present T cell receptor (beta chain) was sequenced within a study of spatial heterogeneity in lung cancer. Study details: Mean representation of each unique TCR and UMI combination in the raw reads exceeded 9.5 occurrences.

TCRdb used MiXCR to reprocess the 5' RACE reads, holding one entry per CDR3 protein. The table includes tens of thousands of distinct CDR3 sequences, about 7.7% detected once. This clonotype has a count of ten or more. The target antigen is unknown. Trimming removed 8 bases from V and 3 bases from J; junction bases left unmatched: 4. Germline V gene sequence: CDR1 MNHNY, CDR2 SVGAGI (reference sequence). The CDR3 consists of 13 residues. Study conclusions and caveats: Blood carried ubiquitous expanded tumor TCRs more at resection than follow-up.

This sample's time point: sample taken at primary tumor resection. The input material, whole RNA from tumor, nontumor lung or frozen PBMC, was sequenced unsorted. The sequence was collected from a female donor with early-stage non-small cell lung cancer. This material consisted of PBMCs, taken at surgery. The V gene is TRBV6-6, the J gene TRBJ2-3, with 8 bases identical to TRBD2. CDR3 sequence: CASRTGGTDTQYF. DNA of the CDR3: TGTGCCAGCCGGACGGGAGGGACAGATACGCAGTATTTT.